The 24 T cell receptor beta chains given below trace back to one sample, sequenced in a study of human T cells and chemical hapten exposure. As for time point: healthy volunteer bleed at 2 weeks. Before extraction, the whole blood was not fractionated, and total RNA was taken from it. MiXCR, applied by TCRdb to the RACE reads, yields one record per CDR3 protein. The sample lists 45,000 or so distinct CDR3 sequences; about 4.1% were seen once. Sequenced sample: whole blood. The receptors originated from a human donor in good health. Some clones in this sample may be carry-over from other donors' samples.

This clonotype was recorded many times. The chain is built from TRBV11-2 and TRBJ2-3; D call uncertain. The germline gives CDR1 SGHAT, CDR2 FQNNGV. The germline V and J ends were trimmed by 1 base and 2 bases, with 7 bases remaining between them. This CDR3 has 14 amino acids. The CDR3 DNA reads TGTGCCAGCAGCTTAGCCCGTTCCACAGATACGCAGTATTTT. It encodes CASSLARSTDTQYF.

V gene TRBV28 combines with J gene TRBJ2-5, with TRBD1 identical over 10 bases. Trimming took 4 bases from V and 1 from J; bases not matched to a gene: 6. CDR1 and CDR2 (germline): MDHEN, SYDVKM. The CDR3 totals 16 residues. This chain's CDR3 is CASSYGTGVSQETQYF. The DNA of the CDR3 is TGTGCCAGCAGTTACGGGACAGGGGTCAGCCAAGAGACCCAGTACTTC.

This clonotype occurred many times. The V and J genes are TRBV20-1 and TRBJ2-7; 9 bases match TRBD2. The V gene's germline CDR1 is DFQATT and CDR2 SNEGSKA (reference sequence). Trimming at V came to 1 base and at J to 1 base, leaving 8 bases not matched to a gene. This CDR3 comprises 16 residues. The CDR3 spells CSARGPTSGDSYEQYF. The CDR3 coding sequence is TGCAGTGCTAGAGGTCCGACTAGCGGAGATTCCTACGAGCAGTACTTC.

This clonotype was counted between two and nine times. The V call is TRBV12-3 or TRBV12-4, the J call TRBJ2-3; TRBD2 might be the D (5 bases). The V end lost 0 bases, the J end lost 11 bases, and 15 bases lay between the germline ends. There are 14 residues in the CDR3. CDR3 sequence (DNA): TGTGCCAGCAGTTTAGCGGGAGCCCGGATAGAGCAGTATTTT. Residues: CASSLAGARIEQYF.

This clonotype was recorded at least ten times. The V and J genes are TRBV29-1 and TRBJ2-1; D may be TRBD1 (5 bases). Germline-derived CDR1 and CDR2 are SQVTM and ANQGSEA. This CDR3 comprises 15 residues. The V and J ends lost 3 bases and 3 bases respectively, with 15 bases between them. CDR3: CSVEGLQAYYNEQFF. The CDR3, as DNA: TGCAGCGTTGAGGGATTACAGGCCTACTACAATGAGCAGTTCTTC.

Only a few counts were recorded for this clonotype. This rearrangement joins TRBV20-1 to TRBJ1-2; D call uncertain. Germline assignment: CDR1 DFQATT and CDR2 SNEGSKA (reference sequence). This CDR3 is 8 amino acids long. The CDR3 region is CSKYGYTF. Written as DNA, the CDR3 is TGCAGCAAGTATGGCTACACCTTC.

This clonotype was seen repeatedly, ten times or more. V gene TRBV29-1 combines with J gene TRBJ2-1, with 9 positions matching TRBD1. Per the germline V gene, CDR1 is SQVTM and CDR2 is ANQGSEA. Unmatched junction bases numbered 2, after V lost 5 bases and J lost 3 bases. The CDR3 runs to 13 residues. The CDR3 protein is CSVPGQGYNEQFF. CDR3 in DNA: TGCAGCGTTCCGGGACAGGGCTACAATGAGCAGTTCTTC.

This clonotype was counted a few times. V gene TRBV4-1 combines with J gene TRBJ2-7; D remains ambiguous. This CDR3 is 14 amino acids long. Germline CDR1 reads MGHRA; CDR2 reads YSYEKL. V was trimmed by 1 base and J by 5 bases, leaving 12 bases between them. CDR3 sequence: CASSQGRATHEQYF. The CDR3 coding sequence is TGCGCCAGCAGCCAAGGACGGGCTACTCACGAGCAGTACTTC.

This clonotype ranks as medium-sized. The CDR3 nucleotides read TGCAGCGTTGCCGGGACAGGGGCGCCGTATGGCTACACCTTC. The encoded protein is CSVAGTGAPYGYTF. This chain joins TRBV29-1 and TRBJ1-2; 10 nucleotides line up with TRBD1. The CDR3 consists of 14 residues. V trimming: 4 bases; J trimming: 5 bases; junction bases outside the gene matches: 7. The germline V gene encodes CDR1 SQVTM and CDR2 ANQGSEA.

This clonotype was detected ten times or more. The chain employs TRBV12-3 or TRBV12-4 and TRBJ2-4, with D possibly matching TRBD2 (7 bases). Trimming removed 2 bases at V and 5 bases at J, with 13 bases between. This CDR3 has 15 residues. CDR3 amino acids: CASSLRGAWENIQYF. The CDR3 coding sequence is TGTGCCAGCAGTTTACGGGGGGCATGGGAAAACATTCAGTACTTC.

This chain joins TRBV6-6 and TRBJ2-5, with a weak D call TRBD2 (6 bases). The length of the CDR3 is 11 residues. Trimming took 8 bases from V and 5 from J, leaving 9 bases between them. Germline CDR1 and CDR2: MNHNY and SVGAGI (reference sequence). As DNA, the CDR3 is TGTGCCAGCTTGGAGGGTGAGACCCAGTACTTC. It translates to CASLEGETQYF.

The chain couples TRBV4-1 to TRBJ2-3, with 12 bases aligning to TRBD2. The CDR3 length is 17 residues. V lost 0 bases and J lost 4; bases outside the gene matches: 5. The germline V gene encodes CDR1 MGHRA and CDR2 YSYEKL. CDR3 amino acids: CASSQDRLAGAPDTQYF. In DNA form, the CDR3 reads TGCGCCAGCAGCCAAGATAGACTAGCGGGAGCTCCAGATACGCAGTATTTT.

This clonotype was counted many times. J is TRBJ2-3 and V is TRBV10-3, with D possibly matching TRBD2 (5 bases). V lost 3 bases and J 1 base, leaving 17 bases between the germline ends. Germline CDR1 reads ENHRY; CDR2 reads SYGVKD. This CDR3 comprises 17 residues. Here the CDR3 reads CAISDPTSPAGTDTQYF. The CDR3 bases are TGTGCCATCAGTGACCCCACTAGTCCTGCTGGCACAGATACGCAGTATTTT.

The chain carries TRBV18 and TRBJ1-6; no reliable D call. The V end lost 2 bases, the J end lost 8 bases, and 4 bases lay between the germline ends. Germline V gives CDR1 KGHSH, CDR2 LQKENI. The CDR3 runs 12 residues. DNA of the CDR3: TGTGCCAGCTCACCAGATCATTCACCCCTCCACTTT. The encoded protein is CASSPDHSPLHF.

CDR3 residues: CASSPRTKNIQYF. DNA of the CDR3: TGTGCCAGCAGTCCCCGCACCAAAAACATTCAGTACTTC. The rearrangement links TRBV28 to TRBJ2-4; D is undetermined. The V end was cut by 5 bases, the J end by 2 bases, with 7 bases between. This CDR3 region has 13 residues. Looked up from germline, CDR1 is MDHEN and CDR2 is SYDVKM. Using reference TRBV28 and TRBJ2-4 for the parts outside the CDR3, the full variable domain is DVKVTQSSRYLVKRTGEKVFLECVQDMDHENMFWYRQDPGLGLRLIYFSYDVKMKEKGDIPEGYSVSREKKERFSLILESASTNQTSMYLCASSPRTKNIQYFGAGTRLSVL.

In its sample, this clonotype was seen many times. This chain joins TRBV18 and TRBJ2-4; D unresolved. This CDR3 contains 16 residues. V gave up 5 bases and J gave up 0 bases, with 14 bases separating them. Germline lookup yields CDR1 KGHSH and CDR2 LQKENI. The CDR3: CASSRDTSLAKNIQYF. In nucleotides, the CDR3 is TGTGCCAGCTCAAGAGACACCTCACTAGCCAAAAACATTCAGTACTTC.

This clonotype was counted many times. The V and J genes are TRBV29-1 and TRBJ2-7, with D perhaps TRBD1 (5 bases). The CDR3 loop spans 15 amino acids. The V end was cut by 3 bases, the J end by 0 bases, with 15 bases between. The germline gives CDR1 SQVTM, CDR2 ANQGSEA. The CDR3 nucleotides read TGCAGCGTTGAGTCAGGGTCTAGGGCCTCCTACGAGCAGTACTTC. Protein sequence: CSVESGSRASYEQYF.

The chain joins TRBV25-1 to TRBJ2-1, with D possibly TRBD2 on 6 matching bases. The V gene lost 2 bases and the J gene lost 8 bases, with 10 bases spanning the gap. CDR3 length: 13 residues. The germline V gene has CDR1 MGHDK and CDR2 SYGVNS. The CDR3 nucleotides read TGTGCCAGCAGTGAAACGACTAGGGATGAGCAGTTCTTC. Its protein product is CASSETTRDEQFF. Combining the CDR3 with reference TRBV25-1 and TRBJ2-1 gives the whole variable domain EADIYQTPRYLVIGTGKKITLECSQTMGHDKMYWYQQDPGMELHLIHYSYGVNSTEKGDLSSESTVSRIRTEHFPLTLESARPSHTSQYLCASSETTRDEQFFGPGTRLTVL.

In its sample, this clonotype was seen a few times. The chain carries TRBV2 and TRBJ1-2; D possibly corresponds to TRBD1 (5 bases). Germline V lookup: CDR1 SNHLY, CDR2 FYNNEI. V was cut by 7 bases and J by 8 bases, with 26 bases left in between. This CDR3 spans 16 amino acids. The CDR3 reads CASKRDGSVPQGGYTF. CDR3 coding DNA: TGTGCCAGCAAAAGGGACGGGAGCGTACCCCAGGGCGGCTACACCTTC.

This clonotype was picked up many times. The chain employs TRBV10-3 and TRBJ2-1; 10 positions match TRBD2. The CDR3 has 14 residues. Trimming removed 5 bases from V and 7 bases from J; junction bases left unmatched: 5. Germline assignment: CDR1 ENHRY and CDR2 SYGVKD. Here the CDR3 reads CAISSGREGNEQFF. CDR3 in DNA: TGTGCCATCAGTAGCGGGAGGGAGGGGAATGAGCAGTTCTTC.

This clonotype was found many times. The CDR3: CASSPTEANQPQHF. The CDR3 nucleotides read TGTGCCAGCTCACCAACCGAAGCCAATCAGCCCCAGCATTTT. This chain uses TRBV18 with TRBJ1-5; no definite D call. V was trimmed by 2 bases and J by 3 bases, leaving 8 bases between them. The CDR3 contains 14 residues. The germline V gene has CDR1 KGHSH and CDR2 LQKENI.

This clonotype came up many times. The chain uses TRBV3-1 and TRBJ2-3, with D perhaps TRBD1 or TRBD2 (5 bases each). Trimming left V 3 bases short and J 9 bases short, with 10 bases between. In germline, CDR1 is LGHDT, CDR2 YNNKEL (reference sequence). The CDR3 spans 12 residues. CDR3 sequence reads: CASSHQGVTQYF. The CDR3, as DNA: TGTGCCAGCAGCCATCAGGGAGTGACGCAGTATTTT.

This clonotype occurred many times. The V call is TRBV5-1, the J call TRBJ2-7, with TRBD1 identical over 8 bases. Germline loops: CDR1 SGHRS, CDR2 YFSETQ. The CDR3 sequence is 17 residues long. Trimming at V came to 0 bases and at J to 3 bases, leaving 11 bases not matched to a gene. For the CDR3, the DNA is TGCGCCAGCAGCTTGGCCCTTCTTTCCGGACAGGGCTACGAGCAGTACTTC. Its translation: CASSLALLSGQGYEQYF.

This clonotype was counted at least ten times. The V call is TRBV5-6, the J call TRBJ2-4; tentatively, D is TRBD1 (6 bases). Trimming stripped 1 base from V and 6 bases from J, with 11 bases between. Germline CDR1 reads SGHDT; CDR2 reads YYEEEE. The CDR3 contains 14 residues. The CDR3 DNA reads as TGTGCCAGCAGCTTGTCAGGGGCTGGAAACATTCAGTACTTC. Its protein is CASSLSGAGNIQYF.